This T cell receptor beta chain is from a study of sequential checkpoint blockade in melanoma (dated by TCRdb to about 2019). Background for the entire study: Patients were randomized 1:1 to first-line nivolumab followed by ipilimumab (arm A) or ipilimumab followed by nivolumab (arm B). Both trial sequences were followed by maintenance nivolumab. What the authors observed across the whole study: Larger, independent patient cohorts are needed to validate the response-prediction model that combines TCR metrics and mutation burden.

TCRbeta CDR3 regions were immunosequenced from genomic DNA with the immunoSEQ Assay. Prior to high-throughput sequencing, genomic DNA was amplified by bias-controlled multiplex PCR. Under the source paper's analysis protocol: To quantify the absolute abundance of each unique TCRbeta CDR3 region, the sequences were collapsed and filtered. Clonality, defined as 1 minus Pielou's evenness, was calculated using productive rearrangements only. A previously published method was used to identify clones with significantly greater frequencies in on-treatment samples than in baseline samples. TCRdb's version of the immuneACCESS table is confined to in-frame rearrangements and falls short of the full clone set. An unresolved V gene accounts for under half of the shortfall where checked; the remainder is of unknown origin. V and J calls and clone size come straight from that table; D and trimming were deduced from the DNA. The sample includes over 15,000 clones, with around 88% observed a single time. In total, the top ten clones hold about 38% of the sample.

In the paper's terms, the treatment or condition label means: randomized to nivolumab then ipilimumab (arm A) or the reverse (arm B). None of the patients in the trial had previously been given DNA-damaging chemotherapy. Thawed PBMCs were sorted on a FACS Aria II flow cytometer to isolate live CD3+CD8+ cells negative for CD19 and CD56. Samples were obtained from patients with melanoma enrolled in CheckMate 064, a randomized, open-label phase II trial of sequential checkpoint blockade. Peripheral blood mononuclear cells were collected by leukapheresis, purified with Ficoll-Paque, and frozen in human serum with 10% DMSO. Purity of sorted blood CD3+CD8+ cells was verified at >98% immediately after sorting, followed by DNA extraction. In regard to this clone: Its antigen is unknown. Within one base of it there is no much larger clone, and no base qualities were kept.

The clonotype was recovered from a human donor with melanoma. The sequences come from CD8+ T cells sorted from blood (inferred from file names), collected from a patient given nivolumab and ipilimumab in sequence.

The DNA is TGTGCCAGCACGACAGGGGCCCTTAACATTCAGTACTTC. This codes for CASTTGALNIQYF. The chain is made from TRBV27 and TRBJ2-4; TRBD1 matches 8 bases in the middle. The germline V gene (reference sequence) yields MNHEY for CDR1 and SMNVEV for CDR2. The cysteine opens and the phenylalanine closes a CDR3 of 13 amino acids. Left in the record is the CDR3 DNA by itself, 39 bases read in frame from the first base. V and J are trimmed by 7 bases and 7 bases, and the gene matches miss 6 bases of the junction.